Below are 2 T cell receptor beta chains sequenced from a single sample in a study of T cells in Graves' hyperthyroidism and ophthalmopathy. Researchers took RNA transcripts and amplified the TCR beta CDR3 regions from them. When the TCR CDR3 underwent first-round RT-PCR, the HTBI primer set was used. TCRdb re-called the multiplex PCR reads with MiXCR, one entry per CDR3 protein. This sample has about 590,000 distinct CDR3 sequences, with around 16% found just once. The sample was blood. The receptors were gathered from a woman aged 30 to 39 with Graves' hyperthyroidism.

This clonotype was seen at least ten times. V gene TRBV29-1 combines with J gene TRBJ2-1; TRBD2 matches at 9 bases. This CDR3 region has 15 residues. Losses at the gene ends were 4 bases for V and 5 bases for J; bases not matched to a gene: 9. Per germline, CDR1 SQVTM and CDR2 ANQGSEA. Here the CDR3 reads CSVGGREGLDNEQFF. The CDR3 bases are TGCAGCGTTGGAGGGCGGGAGGGCCTCGACAATGAGCAGTTCTTC.

This clonotype was recorded at least ten times. This chain links TRBV27 with TRBJ2-7; 11 positions agree with TRBD2. Trimming cost V 5 bases and J 2 bases; bases outside gene matches: 5. The CDR3 sequence is 15 residues long. Per the germline V gene, CDR1 is MNHEY and CDR2 is SMNVEV (reference sequence). The CDR3 bases are TGTGCCAGCAGTCCTACTAGCGGGAGCACCTACGAGCAGTACTTC. Translation gives CASSPTSGSTYEQYF.